This T cell receptor beta chain comes out of a study of metastatic and nonmetastatic thyroid tumors. Study-level background: Samples came from malignant and benign thyroid patients, and repertoires were compared across blood and tumor or nodule tissue. Study results and caveats: It was reportedly found that TCR beta diversity was significantly higher in malignant thyroid tumors than in benign nodules, a difference seen in both blood and tumor samples.

Thyroid surgery took place with no prior treatment in any patient. This clone was counted ten times or more. No antigen is known for it. With MiXCR, TCRdb called clones anew from the PCR reads. The data show some 93,000 clones, roughly 12% seen once. In germline, CDR1 is SNHLY, CDR2 FYNNEI. CDR3 length: 14 residues. V was pared by 5 bases and J by 1 base, with 12 bases between. The sequence derives from a female donor with papillary thyroid cancer or a benign thyroid nodule (not recorded which). Some clones in this sample may be carry-over from other donors' samples. The chain couples TRBV2 to TRBJ2-7; D uncertain. Sequencing used blood. CDR3 sequence: CASSPRTASYEQYF. The CDR3 bases are TGTGCCAGCAGTCCTAGGACGGCGTCCTACGAGCAGTACTTC.